This is a list of T cell receptor beta chains from one sample in a study of T cell repertoires in cytomegalovirus infection. TCRdb reprocessed the reads with MiXCR, giving one entry per CDR3 protein. Among around 250,000 distinct CDR3 sequences, about a sixth were seen once, and the ten largest hold over 40%. Sequenced input: CD8+ T cells from PBMCs. Receptors were obtained from a human donor in good health (CMV status not recorded). Some clones in this sample may be carry-over from other donors' samples. Both conserved end residues are part of each CDR3. The D gene is left open where the match is weak. Expanded clones get a size class; other rows say once, few or many, or leave the size out.

CDR3aa: CASSFRGTPTYEQYF; CDR3nt: TGTGCCAGCAGTTTTAGGGGGACACCGACCTACGAGCAGTACTTC; j_gene: TRBJ2-7; abundance: few; d_gene: .; v_gene: TRBV28
CDR3aa: CASSSIRGGHTYEQYF; CDR3nt: TGTGCCAGCAGTTCTATCCGAGGGGGACATACCTACGAGCAGTACTTC; j_gene: TRBJ2-7; abundance: .; d_gene: .; v_gene: TRBV28
CDR3aa: CASSLGAATSEKLFF; CDR3nt: TGTGCCAGCAGCTTAGGTGCAGCTACAAGTGAAAAACTGTTTTTT; j_gene: TRBJ1-4; abundance: many; d_gene: .; v_gene: TRBV7-2
CDR3aa: CASSAIDGSNTGELFF; CDR3nt: TGTGCCAGCAGCGCAATCGACGGGAGCAACACCGGGGAGCTGTTTTTT; j_gene: TRBJ2-2; abundance: many; d_gene: .; v_gene: TRBV7-6
CDR3aa: CASRVWTSNQPQHF; CDR3nt: TGTGCCAGTAGAGTGTGGACGTCAAATCAGCCCCAGCATTTT; j_gene: TRBJ1-5; abundance: .; d_gene: .; v_gene: TRBV19
CDR3aa: CASSERTGARYEQYF; CDR3nt: TGTGCCAGCAGCGAAAGGACAGGGGCTCGTTACGAGCAGTACTTC; j_gene: TRBJ2-7; abundance: many; d_gene: TRBD1; v_gene: TRBV7-2
CDR3aa: CASRNPAGVSGRGVNEQFF; CDR3nt: TGTGCCAGCAGAAATCCCGCGGGCGTGAGCGGACGTGGGGTAAATGAGCAGTTCTTC; j_gene: TRBJ2-1; abundance: few; d_gene: .; v_gene: TRBV6-5
CDR3aa: CASRGPGQVSNEQFF; CDR3nt: TGTGCCAGCAGGGGACCGGGACAGGTCTCCAATGAGCAGTTCTTC; j_gene: TRBJ2-1; abundance: .; d_gene: TRBD1; v_gene: TRBV2
CDR3aa: CASSYGATPEFF; CDR3nt: TGTGCCAGCAGTTACGGGGCGACTCCCGAGTTCTTC; j_gene: TRBJ2-1; abundance: .; d_gene: .; v_gene: TRBV6-2/TRBV6-3
CDR3aa: CASSFGLAGTEQYF; CDR3nt: TGTGCCAGCAGCTTTGGACTAGCGGGGACCGAGCAGTACTTC; j_gene: TRBJ2-7; abundance: many; d_gene: TRBD2; v_gene: TRBV7-8
CDR3aa: CASSTGTSLQSYEQYF; CDR3nt: TGTGCCAGTAGTACCGGGACCTCACTTCAGTCCTACGAGCAGTACTTC; j_gene: TRBJ2-7; abundance: .; d_gene: .; v_gene: TRBV19
CDR3aa: CSVGQRNTEAFF; CDR3nt: TGCAGCGTCGGACAGAGGAACACTGAAGCTTTCTTT; j_gene: TRBJ1-1; abundance: .; d_gene: .; v_gene: TRBV29-1
CDR3aa: CASSLGSEYSNQPQHF; CDR3nt: TGTGCCAGCAGCTTAGGATCAGAGTATAGCAATCAGCCCCAGCATTTT; j_gene: TRBJ1-5; abundance: many; d_gene: .; v_gene: TRBV7-8
CDR3aa: CASSPAGVLVGGTYEQYF; CDR3nt: TGTGCCAGCAGCCCAGCGGGAGTTCTCGTGGGGGGAACCTACGAGCAGTACTTC; j_gene: TRBJ2-7; abundance: many; d_gene: TRBD2; v_gene: TRBV7-2
CDR3aa: CASSPGGSETYEQYF; CDR3nt: TGTGCCAGCAGCCCGGGAGGGTCGGAAACCTACGAGCAGTACTTC; j_gene: TRBJ2-7; abundance: few; d_gene: TRBD2; v_gene: TRBV2
CDR3aa: CASSQDGTSGGPSYEQYF; CDR3nt: TGCGCCAGCAGCCAAGACGGGACTAGCGGGGGGCCCTCCTACGAGCAGTACTTC; j_gene: TRBJ2-7; abundance: .; d_gene: TRBD2; v_gene: TRBV4-1
CDR3aa: CSARDEGNEAFF; CDR3nt: TGCAGTGCTAGAGATGAAGGCAATGAAGCTTTCTTT; j_gene: TRBJ1-1; abundance: .; d_gene: .; v_gene: TRBV20-1
CDR3aa: CASSPTGGEETQYF; CDR3nt: TGCGCCAGCAGCCCGACAGGGGGTGAAGAGACCCAGTACTTC; j_gene: TRBJ2-5; abundance: .; d_gene: TRBD1; v_gene: TRBV5-1
CDR3aa: CASSLGRSPYEQYF; CDR3nt: TGTGCCAGCAGCTTGGGCAGGAGCCCCTACGAGCAGTACTTC; j_gene: TRBJ2-7; abundance: .; d_gene: .; v_gene: TRBV13
CDR3aa: CASSLSQGGYQETQYF; CDR3nt: TGCGCCAGCAGCTTGTCCCAGGGGGGGTACCAAGAGACCCAGTACTTC; j_gene: TRBJ2-5; abundance: .; d_gene: .; v_gene: TRBV5-1
CDR3aa: CASSLGTGGFGANVLTF; CDR3nt: TGTGCCAGCAGCCTCGGGACAGGGGGCTTCGGGGCCAACGTCCTGACTTTC; j_gene: TRBJ2-6; abundance: few; d_gene: TRBD1; v_gene: TRBV5-6
CDR3aa: CASSYSWQGQTQYF; CDR3nt: TGTGCCAGCAGTTACTCGTGGCAGGGCCAGACCCAGTACTTC; j_gene: TRBJ2-5; abundance: .; d_gene: .; v_gene: TRBV6-8
CDR3aa: CASSWGARNTEAFF; CDR3nt: TGTGCCAGCAGTTGGGGCGCGAGGAACACTGAAGCTTTCTTT; j_gene: TRBJ1-1; abundance: few; d_gene: .; v_gene: TRBV6-8
CDR3aa: CSARDPLAGGPETQYF; CDR3nt: TGCAGTGCTAGAGATCCACTAGCGGGGGGTCCAGAGACCCAGTACTTC; j_gene: TRBJ2-5; abundance: .; d_gene: TRBD2; v_gene: TRBV20-1
CDR3aa: CASSSREQFF; CDR3nt: TGTGCCAGCAGCTCTCGGGAGCAGTTCTTC; j_gene: TRBJ2-1; abundance: many; d_gene: .; v_gene: TRBV7-3
CDR3aa: CASLTGIMNTEAFF; CDR3nt: TGTGCCAGCTTAACAGGGATTATGAACACTGAAGCTTTCTTT; j_gene: TRBJ1-1; abundance: .; d_gene: .; v_gene: TRBV2
CDR3aa: CASSPETGVNYGYTF; CDR3nt: TGTGCCAGCAGTCCCGAGACAGGGGTTAACTATGGCTACACCTTC; j_gene: TRBJ1-2; abundance: few; d_gene: TRBD1; v_gene: TRBV6-2/TRBV6-3
CDR3aa: CASSPGQGASNEKLFF; CDR3nt: TGTGCCAGCAGCCCAGGACAGGGGGCTTCTAATGAAAAACTGTTTTTT; j_gene: TRBJ1-4; abundance: many; d_gene: TRBD1; v_gene: TRBV7-9
CDR3aa: CASSPMDRFQDTQYF; CDR3nt: TGTGCCAGCAGCCCGATGGACAGGTTTCAAGATACGCAGTATTTT; j_gene: TRBJ2-3; abundance: many; d_gene: TRBD1; v_gene: TRBV6-2/TRBV6-3
CDR3aa: CSAANDQGDYEQYF; CDR3nt: TGCAGTGCTGCAAATGACCAGGGCGACTACGAGCAGTACTTC; j_gene: TRBJ2-7; abundance: .; d_gene: .; v_gene: TRBV20-1
CDR3aa: CASSRTASSYNEQFF; CDR3nt: TGTGCCAGCAGCCGGACGGCGAGCTCCTACAATGAGCAGTTCTTC; j_gene: TRBJ2-1; abundance: many; d_gene: .; v_gene: TRBV6-4
CDR3aa: CASSPSGAGDYEQYF; CDR3nt: TGTGCCAGCAGCCCGAGCGGCGCTGGTGACTACGAGCAGTACTTC; j_gene: TRBJ2-7; abundance: many; d_gene: .; v_gene: TRBV11-2
CDR3aa: CASSWGDGLNTEAFF; CDR3nt: TGCGCCAGCAGCTGGGGGGACGGACTGAACACTGAAGCTTTCTTT; j_gene: TRBJ1-1; abundance: .; d_gene: .; v_gene: TRBV5-1
CDR3aa: CARQTGIPYEQYF; CDR3nt: TGTGCCAGACAGACAGGGATCCCCTACGAGCAGTACTTC; j_gene: TRBJ2-7; abundance: many; d_gene: TRBD1; v_gene: TRBV12-3/TRBV12-4
CDR3aa: CAIRDRDQGYTF; CDR3nt: TGTGCCATCAGGGACAGGGATCAAGGCTACACCTTC; j_gene: TRBJ1-2; abundance: .; d_gene: TRBD1; v_gene: TRBV10-3
CDR3aa: CASSEGLGNQPQHF; CDR3nt: TGTGCCAGCAGTGAAGGGCTCGGGAATCAGCCCCAGCATTTT; j_gene: TRBJ1-5; abundance: few; d_gene: .; v_gene: TRBV2
CDR3aa: CASGHGQGVGYEQFF; CDR3nt: TGTGCTAGTGGCCATGGACAGGGGGTTGGATATGAGCAGTTCTTC; j_gene: TRBJ2-1; abundance: .; d_gene: TRBD1; v_gene: TRBV12-5
CDR3aa: CASSFWGSGNTIYF; CDR3nt: TGTGCCAGCAGTTTCTGGGGCTCTGGAAACACCATATATTTT; j_gene: TRBJ1-3; abundance: few; d_gene: .; v_gene: TRBV27
CDR3aa: CASSPGTSYEQYF; CDR3nt: TGTGCCAGCAGCCCCGGCACCTCCTACGAGCAGTACTTC; j_gene: TRBJ2-7; abundance: many; d_gene: .; v_gene: TRBV11-1
CDR3aa: CATSRRATGTNTEAFF; CDR3nt: TGTGCCACCAGCAGGAGGGCGACAGGGACGAACACTGAAGCTTTCTTT; j_gene: TRBJ1-1; abundance: few; d_gene: TRBD1; v_gene: TRBV15
CDR3aa: CACSFRQAANYGYTF; CDR3nt: TGTGCCTGCAGTTTCCGACAGGCTGCTAACTATGGCTACACCTTC; j_gene: TRBJ1-2; abundance: .; d_gene: .; v_gene: TRBV28
CDR3aa: CASSLGLGDYTEAFF; CDR3nt: TGTGCCAGCAGCTTAGGACTGGGAGATTACACTGAAGCTTTCTTT; j_gene: TRBJ1-1; abundance: many; d_gene: .; v_gene: TRBV7-2
CDR3aa: CASSRGQGATEAFF; CDR3nt: TGTGCCAGCAGCCGGGGACAGGGGGCAACTGAAGCTTTCTTT; j_gene: TRBJ1-1; abundance: many; d_gene: TRBD1; v_gene: TRBV7-3
CDR3aa: CASSPGRAFWNTEAFF; CDR3nt: TGTGCCAGCAGCCCGGGACGGGCGTTCTGGAACACTGAAGCTTTCTTT; j_gene: TRBJ1-1; abundance: few; d_gene: .; v_gene: TRBV5-4
CDR3aa: CASSLNIAQLNTEAFF; CDR3nt: TGTGCCAGCAGCTTAAATATCGCACAGCTGAACACTGAAGCTTTCTTT; j_gene: TRBJ1-1; abundance: many; d_gene: .; v_gene: TRBV11-1
CDR3aa: CATSPSGTGDYEQYF; CDR3nt: TGTGCCACCTCCCCTTCCGGGACAGGCGACTACGAGCAGTACTTC; j_gene: TRBJ2-7; abundance: .; d_gene: TRBD1; v_gene: TRBV28
CDR3aa: CASRGGGVWTEAFF; CDR3nt: TGTGCCAGCAGAGGCGGTGGGGTTTGGACTGAAGCTTTCTTT; j_gene: TRBJ1-1; abundance: few; d_gene: .; v_gene: TRBV5-6
CDR3aa: CASSDPRTGMNTEAFF; CDR3nt: TGCGCCAGCAGCGACCCACGAACAGGGATGAACACTGAAGCTTTCTTT; j_gene: TRBJ1-1; abundance: many; d_gene: .; v_gene: TRBV5-1
CDR3aa: CASSSGTFQETQYF; CDR3nt: TGTGCCAGCAGTTCTGGGACTTTCCAAGAGACCCAGTACTTC; j_gene: TRBJ2-5; abundance: many; d_gene: .; v_gene: TRBV28
CDR3aa: CASTSLQVELTEAFF; CDR3nt: TGTGCCAGCACGAGTCTACAGGTGGAACTCACTGAAGCTTTCTTT; j_gene: TRBJ1-1; abundance: many; d_gene: .; v_gene: TRBV6-1
CDR3aa: CASSYSPSGGLSSYEQYF; CDR3nt: TGTGCCAGCAGTTACTCTCCTAGCGGGGGGCTGAGCTCCTACGAGCAGTACTTC; j_gene: TRBJ2-7; abundance: .; d_gene: TRBD2; v_gene: TRBV6-2/TRBV6-3
CDR3aa: CASGLVRQEHNQPQHF; CDR3nt: TGTGCTAGTGGTTTGGTACGCCAGGAACACAATCAGCCCCAGCATTTT; j_gene: TRBJ1-5; abundance: few; d_gene: .; v_gene: TRBV12-5
CDR3aa: CASSQVGTANTEAFF; CDR3nt: TGCGCCAGCAGCCAAGTGGGGACAGCGAACACTGAAGCTTTCTTT; j_gene: TRBJ1-1; abundance: .; d_gene: TRBD1; v_gene: TRBV4-3
CDR3aa: CATSDLDRQGRSSYNEQFF; CDR3nt: TGTGCCACCAGTGATTTGGATCGACAGGGACGCAGCTCCTACAATGAGCAGTTCTTC; j_gene: TRBJ2-1; abundance: many; d_gene: TRBD1; v_gene: TRBV24-1
CDR3aa: CASSNDMAPTYEQYF; CDR3nt: TGTGCCAGCAGTAACGACATGGCACCTACCTACGAGCAGTACTTC; j_gene: TRBJ2-7; abundance: few; d_gene: .; v_gene: TRBV5-5